A selection of T cell receptor beta chains follows, all from one sample in a study of blood T cell repertoires in COVID-19. TCRdb keeps only in-frame clones here, not all; method: immunoSEQ multiplex PCR. The sample shows about 63,000 clones, around 80% of them seen only once. The sequencing input was peripheral blood. The receptors derive from a human donor in a cohort sampled during active COVID-19. Each CDR3 is given with its conserved first and last residue. The size entry is marked missing in some rows and otherwise reads once, few, many or a size class.

v_call clone_size cdr3_aa
TRBV28 NA CASTLRQGRTDTQYF
TRBV28 NA CATHNAMVGGYTF
TRBV5-1 NA CASRAGATDGYTF
TRBV29-1 NA CSVEAEAFF
TRBV7-8 NA CASSSRIDGLIEEYNEQFF
TRBV5-6 NA CASSTRTSGRGSYNEQFF
TRBV18 NA CASSPSSRDNEKLFF
TRBV7-2 NA CASSLVGLADQETQYF
TRBV6-2/TRBV6-3 NA CASSRPGTGSYGYTF
TRBV7-3 NA CASSFRASYSKNEQFF
TRBV24-1 once CATSESSGASSYEQYF
TRBV7-8 NA CASSLIPASQAFF
TRBV30 NA CAWSVGGGQETQYF
TRBV2 few CAGSGFMNTEAFF
TRBV6-1 NA CASSETRQGYFSYEQYF
TRBV19 NA CASSGRDRGYEQYF
TRBV3-1/TRBV3-2 NA CASSQDRVSGTSWVREQYF
TRBV18 NA CASSPVTDYEQYF
TRBV30 NA CAWMSGRRSYNEQFF
TRBV5-6 NA CASLRTENTEAFF
TRBV5-1 once CASSLVAGFDEQYF
TRBV9 NA CASSVAPDTYEQYF
TRBV3-1/TRBV3-2 NA CASSQGLETYEQYF
TRBV11-2 NA CASSLAIGGRANNEQFF
TRBV15 few CATSRDRTDLYGYTF
TRBV3-1/TRBV3-2 NA CASSPRATGNTIYF
TRBV24-1 NA CATSDWHIYYGYTF
TRBV6-2/TRBV6-3 NA CASSYLAGYTGELFF
TRBV7-2 NA CASSPEGLAVYNEQFF
TRBV3-1/TRBV3-2 NA CASSQAGGYTNYGYTF